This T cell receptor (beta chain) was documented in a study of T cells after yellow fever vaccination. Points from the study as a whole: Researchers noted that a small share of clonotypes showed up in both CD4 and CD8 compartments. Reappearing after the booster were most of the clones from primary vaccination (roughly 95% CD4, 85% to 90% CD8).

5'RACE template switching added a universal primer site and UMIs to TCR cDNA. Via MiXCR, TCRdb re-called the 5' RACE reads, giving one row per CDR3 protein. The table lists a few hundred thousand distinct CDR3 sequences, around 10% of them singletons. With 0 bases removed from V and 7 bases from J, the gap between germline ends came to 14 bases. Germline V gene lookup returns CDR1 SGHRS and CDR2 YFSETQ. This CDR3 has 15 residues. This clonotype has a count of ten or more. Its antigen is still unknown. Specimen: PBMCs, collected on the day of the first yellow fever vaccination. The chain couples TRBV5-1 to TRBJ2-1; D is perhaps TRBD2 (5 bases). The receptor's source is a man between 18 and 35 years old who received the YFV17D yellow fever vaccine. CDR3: CASSLADSPGNEQFF. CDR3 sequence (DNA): TGCGCCAGCAGCTTGGCGGACTCCCCTGGGAATGAGCAGTTCTTC.